The entry below describes one TCR beta chain. The sample originates from a study of T cell changes during pregnancy in multiple sclerosis. CDR1 and CDR2 from the germline V gene are KGHSH and LQKENI. The CDR3 length is 15 residues. Generated by immunoSEQ multiplex PCR, the TCRdb table keeps only in-frame clones and is missing some. Of 40,000 or so clones listed, roughly nine tenths were seen once; the top ten hold over 0.95%. The chain employs TRBV18 and TRBJ2-5; 10 bases are shared with TRBD2. The assigned J gene may be wrong: the sequence end matches TRBJ2-7 better. The sequence derives from a female donor with multiple sclerosis, enrolled in a pregnancy study. The sequencing used peripheral blood, collected before pregnancy. The CDR3, as DNA: TGTGCCAGCTCACCGGGACTAGCGAATTCCTACGAGCAGTACTTC. This translates into CASSPGLANSYEQYF.